This TCR beta chain was recorded in a study of blood T cells in healthy people across ages. CDR3 length: 12 residues. Germline assignment: CDR1 MNHEY and CDR2 SMNVEV (reference sequence). The junction had 3 bases not matched to a gene; V was cut back by 2 bases and J by 9 bases. A J-beta primer mix and a sample-barcoded 5' primer were used in a second PCR of about 7 to 12 cycles. TCRdb called the 5' RACE reads again in MiXCR, with one record for every CDR3 protein. This sample has 1.4 million or so distinct CDR3 sequences, with approximately 43% found just once. A minimum of 5 micrograms of total RNA was extracted per sample.

V and J are TRBV27 and TRBJ2-7, with 8 bases identical to TRBD2. This sequence originates from a woman between 18 and 30 years old in good health. The sample comprised blood. The CDR3 coding sequence is TGTGCCAGCAGTTTAGCGGGAGGTGGGCAGTACTTC. Residues: CASSLAGGGQYF.